In this sample, the clone carrying this TCR beta chain turned up once. Its target is unknown. This entry belongs to a study of cytomegalovirus exposure and HLA in healthy donors. Regarding the study as a whole: Reports indicate that TCR beta sequences accurately predicted the HLA-A and HLA-B alleles of most subjects.

CMV serostatus was not recorded for this donor. Use of 60 Vbeta and 13 Jbeta primers characterized the PCR. Generated by immunoSEQ multiplex PCR, the TCRdb table keeps only in-frame clones and is missing some. Here the sample spans 200,000 or so clones, under 90% being singletons. The sequence came from a human donor in good health. The sample was PBMCs.

CDR3 amino acids: CASSTGTSGEKQYF. The CDR3 DNA sequence: TGTGCCAGCAGTACCGGGACTAGCGGGGAGAAGCAGTACTTC. This chain uses TRBV6-6 with TRBJ2-5; 13 bases are shared with TRBD2. Unmatched junction bases numbered 8, after V lost 5 bases and J lost 11 bases. The CDR3 has 14 amino acids. Germline CDR1 reads MNHNY; CDR2 reads SVGAGI (reference sequence).